A single sample gave rise to the 14 T cell receptor beta chains below, sequenced in a study of T cell responses to AZD1222 COVID-19 vaccine. The table came from immunoSEQ multiplex PCR; TCRdb's copy has only in-frame clones and leaves some out. Among approximately 76,000 clones listed, under 95% were seen once. Sample: peripheral blood, taken on day 0 of MenACWY control vaccination. The receptors come from an adult in good health.

The genes are TRBV4-3 and TRBJ1-4; unclear D gene. Germline CDR1 is LGHNA and CDR2 is YSLEER. The CDR3 sequence is 16 residues long. Trimming took 0 bases from V and 11 from J, leaving 19 bases between them. The CDR3 nucleotides are TGCGCCAGCAGCCAAGAAGACCCTTTCGGAGTGGATAAACTGTTTTTT. The encoded protein is CASSQEDPFGVDKLFF.

The rearrangement uses TRBV5-1 and TRBJ1-2; 7 bases agree with TRBD1. Germline lookup yields CDR1 SGHRS and CDR2 YFSETQ. The CDR3 is 14 amino acids. With 4 bases clipped from V and 4 bases from J, the junction kept 7 bases outside the gene matches. The DNA of the CDR3 is TGCGCCAGCAGCCACCCGACAGGGAGCTATGGCTACACCTTC. It encodes CASSHPTGSYGYTF.

The chain uses TRBV5-6 and TRBJ1-5; 9 bases line up with TRBD1. The CDR3 loop spans 17 amino acids. V trimming: 2 bases; J trimming: 2 bases; junction bases outside the gene matches: 8. The germline V gene encodes CDR1 SGHDT and CDR2 YYEEEE. The chain's CDR3 is CASSFSGQGPGNQPQHF. CDR3 DNA sequence: TGTGCCAGCAGCTTTTCAGGACAGGGGCCCGGCAATCAGCCCCAGCATTTT.

Remarks on this clone: The junction differs from germline at one of its ends, possibly a read error. V is TRBV14 and J is TRBJ1-1; possible D gene TRBD1, 6 bases. The CDR3 is made up of 15 amino acids. Germline V gene data show CDR1 as SGHDN and CDR2 as FVKESK. The CDR3 DNA is TGTGCCAGCAGCCGGAATACCGGGACATCCACTAAAGCTTTCTTT. Its translation: CASSRNTGTSTKAFF.

The chain has TRBV5-4 and TRBJ2-3, with D uncertain. The V end lost 4 bases, the J end lost 1 base, and 16 bases lay between the germline ends. CDR1 is SGHNT and CDR2 is YYREEE in the germline V gene (reference sequence). The length of the CDR3 is 16 residues. The CDR3 spells CASSRGPTPGTDTQYF. CDR3 coding DNA: TGTGCCAGCAGCCGTGGCCCGACTCCTGGCACAGATACGCAGTATTTT.

This rearrangement joins TRBV10-3 to TRBJ1-2; TRBD1 matches at 8 bases. The CDR3 covers 15 residues. Germline values: CDR1 ENHRY, CDR2 SYGVKD. V shed 6 bases and J 4 bases; nucleotides not matched to a gene: 10. The CDR3 spells CAIRAGTGGTYGYTF. CDR3 coding DNA: TGTGCCATCAGGGCTGGGACAGGAGGAACCTATGGCTACACCTTC.

V and J are TRBV18 and TRBJ1-1, with D uncertain. The V gene lost 4 bases and the J gene lost 14 bases, with 14 bases spanning the gap. Germline V gene sequence: CDR1 KGHSH, CDR2 LQKENI. This CDR3 spans 11 amino acids. The CDR3 DNA follows: TGTGCCAGCTCACAAGAAGAAACCAAGTTCTTT. It encodes CASSQEETKFF. Drawing the rest from reference TRBV18 and TRBJ1-1, the complete variable domain is NAGVMQNPRHLVRRRGQEARLRCSPMKGHSHVYWYRQLPEEGLKFMVYLQKENIIDESGMPKERFSAEFPKEGPSILRIQQVVRGDSAAYFCASSQEETKFFGQGTRLTVV.

The chain carries TRBV5-4 and TRBJ1-5; 10 bases agree with TRBD1. In germline, CDR1 is SGHNT, CDR2 YYREEE (reference sequence). CDR3 size: 15 residues. V lost 4 bases, J lost 6 bases, and 7 bases stayed unmatched. The CDR3 nucleotides read TGTGCCAGCAGCCCGGGGACAGGGGATGGTCAGCCCCAGCATTTT. This gives the protein CASSPGTGDGQPQHF.

This chain joins TRBV12-3 or TRBV12-4 and TRBJ1-6; a possible D gene is TRBD1 (5 bases). The germline V and J ends were trimmed by 7 bases and 11 bases, with 15 bases remaining between them. The CDR3 extends over 13 amino acids. The CDR3 DNA follows: TGTGCCAGCACCTGGGGCGGGGGGACACCCCTCCACTTT. Residues: CASTWGGGTPLHF.

This clone was detected once. The chain couples TRBV4-1 to TRBJ2-7; a weak D match, TRBD1 (6 bases). This CDR3 is 13 amino acids long. Germline CDR1 MGHRA, CDR2 YSYEKL. V lost 4 bases to trimming and J lost 7 bases, with 14 bases between them. In DNA, the CDR3 is TGCGCCAGCAGCCTAGCCTGGACAGAAGAGCAGTACTTC. The encoded protein is CASSLAWTEEQYF.

V is TRBV19 and J is TRBJ1-1; possibly TRBD1 for D (5 bases). CDR1 is LNHDA and CDR2 is SQIVND in the germline V gene (reference sequence). The CDR3 spans 15 residues. The V gene lost 0 bases and the J gene lost 8 bases, with 16 bases spanning the gap. The DNA of the CDR3 is TGTGCCAGTAGTATAGACCCCCGAGGGCGGGGGGAAGCTTTCTTT. It encodes CASSIDPRGRGEAFF.

This chain links TRBV7-6 with TRBJ2-5; tentatively, D is TRBD1 or TRBD2 (6 bases each). CDR1 and CDR2 from the germline V gene are SGHVS and FNYEAQ. V was cut by 5 bases and J by 5 bases, with 15 bases left in between. The CDR3 spans 14 residues. CDR3 protein: CASSPFTGRETQYF. The CDR3 nucleotides are TGTGCCAGCAGCCCCTTCACAGGGAGGGAGACCCAGTACTTC.

The chain carries TRBV18 and TRBJ2-3; 7 bases line up with TRBD2. V shed 2 bases and J 2 bases; nucleotides not matched to a gene: 4. Germline assignment: CDR1 KGHSH and CDR2 LQKENI. The length of the CDR3 is 15 residues. The CDR3 coding sequence is TGTGCCAGCTCACCAAAGCGGGGACTCACAGATACGCAGTATTTT. Translating gives CASSPKRGLTDTQYF.

This clone was seen a single time. The V gene is TRBV7-2, the J gene TRBJ2-2; D is possibly TRBD1 or TRBD2 (5 bases each). Trimming cost V 5 bases and J 11 bases, with 18 bases left between them. In germline, CDR1 is SGHTA, CDR2 FQGNSA. CDR3 length equals 14 residues. CDR3 amino acids: CASSHTSGTEELFF. The CDR3 DNA follows: TGTGCCAGCAGCCATACGTCCGGGACCGAAGAGCTGTTTTTT.